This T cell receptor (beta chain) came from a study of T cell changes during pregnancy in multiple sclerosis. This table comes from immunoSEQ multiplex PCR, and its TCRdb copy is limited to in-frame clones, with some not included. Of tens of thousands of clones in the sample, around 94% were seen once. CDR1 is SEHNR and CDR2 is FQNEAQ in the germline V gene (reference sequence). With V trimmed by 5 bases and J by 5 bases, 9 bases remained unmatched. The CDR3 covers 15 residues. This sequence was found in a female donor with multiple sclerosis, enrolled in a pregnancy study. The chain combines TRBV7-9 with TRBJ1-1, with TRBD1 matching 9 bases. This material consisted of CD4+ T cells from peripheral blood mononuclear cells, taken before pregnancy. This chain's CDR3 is CASSVTPGQGTEAFF. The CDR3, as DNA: TGTGCCAGCAGCGTTACTCCGGGACAGGGTACTGAAGCTTTCTTT.